These 16 T cell receptor beta chains were all obtained from the same sample, sequenced in a study of blood T cell repertoires in COVID-19. Method: immunoSEQ multiplex PCR; TCRdb's copy keeps in-frame clones and lacks some. This table has under 250,000 clones, approximately 77% appearing once. The sample comprised peripheral blood. Receptor source: an elderly woman with acute or convalescent COVID-19.

The chain recombines TRBV6-1 with TRBJ1-2; TRBD1 might be the D (6 bases). V was pared by 1 base and J by 8 bases, with 17 bases between. Per the germline V gene, CDR1 is MNHNS and CDR2 is SASEGT. There are 15 residues in the CDR3. CDR3 residues: CASSEGRGHSKGYTF. DNA for the CDR3: TGTGCCAGCAGTGAAGGGCGGGGGCACTCGAAAGGCTACACCTTC.

This chain uses TRBV5-4 with TRBJ2-4; tentatively, D is TRBD1 (5 bases). V dropped 2 bases and J dropped 5 bases, with 11 bases sitting between them. In germline, CDR1 is SGHNT, CDR2 YYREEE (reference sequence). This CDR3 has 14 residues. CDR3 in DNA: TGTGCCAGCAGCTTCCAGGGCATCGAAAACATTCAGTACTTC. Translation gives CASSFQGIENIQYF.

The chain employs TRBV27 and TRBJ1-3, with TRBD1 identical over 9 bases. J gave up 4 bases and V 5 bases, and 6 bases lay outside the gene matches. The CDR3 runs 15 residues. Germline CDR1 is MNHEY and CDR2 is SMNVEV (reference sequence). CDR3 bases: TGTGCCAGCAGTCTACAGGGGGCAGCGGGAAACACCATATATTTT. This translates into CASSLQGAAGNTIYF.

The chain combines TRBV11-3 with TRBJ2-2, with 9 bases matching TRBD2. Losses at the gene ends were 10 bases for V and 1 base for J; bases not matched to a gene: 16. From germline, CDR1 is SGHNT and CDR2 YENEEA. The CDR3 is 18 amino acids. CDR3 region: CATGPEILTSGNTGELFF. The CDR3 DNA reads TGTGCCACCGGTCCGGAGATACTGACTAGCGGGAACACCGGGGAGCTGTTTTTT.

The chain employs TRBV5-6 and TRBJ1-1; 8 positions match TRBD1. With V trimmed by 4 bases and J by 1 base, 3 bases remained unmatched. Looked up from germline, CDR1 is SGHDT and CDR2 is YYEEEE. This CDR3 contains 14 residues. CDR3: CASSPTGANTEAFF. CDR3 in DNA: TGTGCCAGCAGCCCGACAGGGGCGAACACTGAAGCTTTCTTT.

This chain uses TRBV13 with TRBJ1-1; 11 bases line up with TRBD1. Germline V gene data show CDR1 as PRHDT and CDR2 as FYEKMQ (reference sequence). With V trimmed by 3 bases and J by 6 bases, 6 bases remained unmatched. CDR3 length: 15 residues. CDR3 sequence (DNA): TGTGCCAGCAGCTTGGTGGGACAGGGGGTGTCTGAAGCTTTCTTT. Translated, it gives CASSLVGQGVSEAFF.

The V gene is TRBV3-1 (or the pseudogene TRBV3-2), the J gene TRBJ1-2, with D unresolved. The CDR3 runs 12 residues. The germline gives CDR1 LGHDT, CDR2 YNNKEL (reference sequence). V was shortened by 4 bases and J by 4 bases, with 7 bases between the two germline ends. CDR3 DNA sequence: TGTGCCAGCAGCCGACCAGGCTATGGCTACACCTTC. Translated, it gives CASSRPGYGYTF.

CDR3 residues: CSASPGEQYF. The CDR3 coding sequence is TGCAGTGCTTCACCGGGGGAGCAGTACTTC. This sequence joins TRBV20-1 and TRBJ2-7, with D possibly TRBD2 on 5 matching bases. The germline V gene encodes CDR1 DFQATT and CDR2 SNEGSKA (reference sequence). Trimming removed 5 bases at V and 7 bases at J, with 9 bases between. CDR3 length: 10 amino acids.

This clone was counted a single time. This sequence joins TRBV7-9 and TRBJ1-6; D ambiguous. The CDR3 runs 13 residues. Trimming removed 5 bases at V and 9 bases at J, with 11 bases between. Per germline, CDR1 SEHNR and CDR2 FQNEAQ (reference sequence). The CDR3 region has the DNA TGTGCCAGCAGCGTCCAACCGGGTTCACCCCTCCACTTT. Protein product: CASSVQPGSPLHF.

This sequence joins TRBV6-5 and TRBJ2-7; 8 bases match TRBD1. Germline assignment: CDR1 MNHEY and CDR2 SVGAGI. This CDR3 has 13 residues. The V segment lost 5 bases and the J segment 7 bases; nucleotides outside the gene matches: 7. CDR3 sequence: CASSPTGGREQYF. For the CDR3, the DNA is TGTGCCAGCAGTCCCACAGGGGGAAGGGAGCAGTACTTC.

The chain couples TRBV6-6 to TRBJ1-1; D possibly corresponds to TRBD1 (6 bases). V lost 6 bases and J 1 base, leaving 18 bases between the germline ends. Germline V gives CDR1 MNHNY, CDR2 SVGAGI (reference sequence). The CDR3 runs to 16 residues. CDR3 sequence reads: CASSLGQSRQNTEAFF. The CDR3 DNA is TGTGCCAGCAGCTTAGGACAGTCTCGACAGAACACTGAAGCTTTCTTT.

As DNA, the CDR3 is TGTGCCAGCAGCCAGACAGTGACGTATGGCTACACCTTC. Translated, it gives CASSQTVTYGYTF. This chain uses TRBV12-3 or TRBV12-4 with TRBJ1-2; weak D call: TRBD1 (5 bases). Trimming left V 6 bases short and J 5 bases short, with 13 bases between. There are 13 residues in the CDR3.

The chain is built from TRBV3-1 (or the pseudogene TRBV3-2) and TRBJ1-2, with TRBD1 identical over 10 bases. This CDR3 comprises 14 residues. CDR1 is LGHDT, CDR2 YNNKEL, per germline (reference sequence). Losses at the gene ends were 1 base for V and 8 bases for J; bases not matched to a gene: 4. As DNA, the CDR3 is TGTGCCAGCAGCCAAGGACAGGGGGCTACCGGCTACACCTTC. Translation: CASSQGQGATGYTF.

The rearrangement joins TRBV28 to TRBJ2-3; D may be TRBD2 (5 bases). The length of the CDR3 is 15 residues. Deletions cut 8 bases from V and 4 bases from J, with 19 bases between. Per the germline V gene, CDR1 is MDHEN and CDR2 is SYDVKM. The chain's CDR3 is CASSSEAGGSDTQYF. The CDR3 coding sequence is TGTGCCAGCTCGAGTGAGGCGGGCGGCTCAGATACGCAGTATTTT. Complete variable domain (other parts from reference TRBV28 and TRBJ2-3): DVKVTQSSRYLVKRTGEKVFLECVQDMDHENMFWYRQDPGLGLRLIYFSYDVKMKEKGDIPEGYSVSREKKERFSLILESASTNQTSMYLCASSSEAGGSDTQYFGPGTRLTVL.

The rearrangement links TRBV7-3 to TRBJ2-3; 11 bases match TRBD2. The CDR3 consists of 16 residues. J was trimmed by 0 bases and V by 4 bases; bases with no gene match: 3. Germline lookup yields CDR1 SGHTA and CDR2 FQGTGA. The CDR3 region is CASSSRLAGSTDTQYF. DNA of the CDR3: TGTGCCAGCAGCTCCCGACTAGCGGGGAGCACAGATACGCAGTATTTT.

The chain employs TRBV3-1 (or the pseudogene TRBV3-2) and TRBJ2-1, with 7 bases matching TRBD2. Looked up from germline, CDR1 is LGHDT and CDR2 is YNNKEL (reference sequence). V lost 0 bases, J lost 4 bases, and 12 bases stayed unmatched. The CDR3 sequence is 18 residues long. CDR3 bases: TGTGCCAGCAGCCAAGATGCCTATAGCGGGCCCCAATACAATGAGCAGTTCTTC. The encoded protein is CASSQDAYSGPQYNEQFF.